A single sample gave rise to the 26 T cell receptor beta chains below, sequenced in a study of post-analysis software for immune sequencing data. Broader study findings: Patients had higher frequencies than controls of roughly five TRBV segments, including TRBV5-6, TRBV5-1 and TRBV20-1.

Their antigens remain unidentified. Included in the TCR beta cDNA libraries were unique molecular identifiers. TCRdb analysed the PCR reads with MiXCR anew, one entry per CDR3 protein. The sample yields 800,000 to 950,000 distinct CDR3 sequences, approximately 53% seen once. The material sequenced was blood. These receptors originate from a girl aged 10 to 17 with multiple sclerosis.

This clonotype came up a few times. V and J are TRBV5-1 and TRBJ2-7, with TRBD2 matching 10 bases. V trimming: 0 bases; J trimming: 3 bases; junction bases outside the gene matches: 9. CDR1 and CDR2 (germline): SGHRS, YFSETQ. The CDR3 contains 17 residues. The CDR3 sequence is CASSLGSLAGEGYEQYF. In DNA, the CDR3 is TGCGCCAGCAGCTTGGGATCCCTAGCGGGAGAGGGCTACGAGCAGTACTTC.

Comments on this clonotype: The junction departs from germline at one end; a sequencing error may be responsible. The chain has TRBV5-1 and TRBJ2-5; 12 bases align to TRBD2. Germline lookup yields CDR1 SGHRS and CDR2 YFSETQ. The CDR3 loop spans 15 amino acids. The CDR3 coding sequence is TGCGCCAGCGGCGGACTAGCGGGGCTTCAAGAGGCCCAGTACTTC. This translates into CASGGLAGLQEAQYF.

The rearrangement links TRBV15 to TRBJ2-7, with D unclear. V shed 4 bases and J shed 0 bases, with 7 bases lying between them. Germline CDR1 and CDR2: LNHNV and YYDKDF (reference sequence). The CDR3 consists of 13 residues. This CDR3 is CATSMGSSYEQYF. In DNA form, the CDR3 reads TGTGCCACCAGCATGGGCAGCTCCTACGAGCAGTACTTC. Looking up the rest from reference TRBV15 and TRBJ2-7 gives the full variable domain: DAMVIQNPRYQVTQFGKPVTLSCSQTLNHNVMYWYQQKSSQAPKLLFHYYDKDFNNEADTPDNFQSRRPNTSFCFLDIRSPGLGDTAMYLCATSMGSSYEQYFGPGTRLTVT.

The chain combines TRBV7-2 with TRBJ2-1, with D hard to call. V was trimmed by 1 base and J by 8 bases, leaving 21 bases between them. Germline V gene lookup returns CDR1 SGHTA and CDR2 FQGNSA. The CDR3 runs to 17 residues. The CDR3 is CASSLGPPGPAVHEQFF. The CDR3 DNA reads TGTGCCAGCAGCTTAGGGCCCCCAGGCCCTGCTGTCCATGAGCAGTTCTTC.

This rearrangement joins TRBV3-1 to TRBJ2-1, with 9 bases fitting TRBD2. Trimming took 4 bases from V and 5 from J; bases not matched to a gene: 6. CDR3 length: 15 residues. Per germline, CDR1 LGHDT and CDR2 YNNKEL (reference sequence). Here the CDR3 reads CASSLPGTSHNEQFF. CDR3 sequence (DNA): TGTGCCAGCAGCCTACCCGGGACTAGCCACAATGAGCAGTTCTTC.

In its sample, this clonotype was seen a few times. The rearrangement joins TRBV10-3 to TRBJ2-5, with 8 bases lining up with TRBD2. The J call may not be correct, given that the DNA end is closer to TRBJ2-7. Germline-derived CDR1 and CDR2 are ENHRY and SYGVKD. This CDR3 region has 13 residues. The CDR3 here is CAISDGGGYEQYF. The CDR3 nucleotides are TGTGCCATCAGTGACGGGGGGGGCTACGAGCAGTACTTC.

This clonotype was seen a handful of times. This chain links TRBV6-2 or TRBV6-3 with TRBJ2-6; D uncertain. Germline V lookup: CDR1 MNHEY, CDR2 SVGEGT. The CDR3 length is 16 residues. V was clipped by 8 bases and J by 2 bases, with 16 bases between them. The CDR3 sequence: CASPAALNPGANVLTF. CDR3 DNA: TGTGCCAGCCCGGCGGCCCTAAACCCTGGGGCCAACGTCCTGACTTTC.

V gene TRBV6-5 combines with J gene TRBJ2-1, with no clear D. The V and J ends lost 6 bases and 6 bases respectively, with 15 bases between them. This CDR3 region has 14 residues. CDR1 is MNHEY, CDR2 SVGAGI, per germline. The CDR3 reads CASSSPGASNEQFF. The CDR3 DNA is TGTGCCAGCAGCTCCCCCGGCGCATCCAATGAGCAGTTCTTC.

CDR3 sequence reads: CASSPRPGLNGLSGANVLTF. CDR3 nucleotides: TGTGCCAGCAGCCCCCGGCCAGGCCTCAATGGTTTGTCTGGGGCCAACGTCCTGACTTTC. The chain carries TRBV14 and TRBJ2-6; D not certain. CDR1 SGHDN and CDR2 FVKESK come from the germline V gene. The germline V and J ends were trimmed by 4 bases and 1 base, with 23 bases remaining between them. This CDR3 contains 20 residues.

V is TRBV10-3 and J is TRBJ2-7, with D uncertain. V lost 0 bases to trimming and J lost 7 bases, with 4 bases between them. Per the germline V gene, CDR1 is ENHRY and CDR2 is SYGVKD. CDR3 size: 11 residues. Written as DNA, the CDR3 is TGTGCCATCAGTGAGTCAGAGGAGCAGTACTTC. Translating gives CAISESEEQYF.

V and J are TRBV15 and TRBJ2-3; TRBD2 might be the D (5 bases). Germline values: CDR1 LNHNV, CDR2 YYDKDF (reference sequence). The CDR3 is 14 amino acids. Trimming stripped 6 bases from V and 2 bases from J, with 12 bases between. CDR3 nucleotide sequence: TGTGCCACCAGTCCGGGGATTGCCACAGATACGCAGTATTTT. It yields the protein CATSPGIATDTQYF.

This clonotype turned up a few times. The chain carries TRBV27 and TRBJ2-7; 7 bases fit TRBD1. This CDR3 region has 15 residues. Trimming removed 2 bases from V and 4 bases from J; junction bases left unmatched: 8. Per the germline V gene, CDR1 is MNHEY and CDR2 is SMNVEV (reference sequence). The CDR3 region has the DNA TGTGCCAGCAGTTTAACAGGGGACGGTTCGTACGAGCAGTACTTC. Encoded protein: CASSLTGDGSYEQYF.

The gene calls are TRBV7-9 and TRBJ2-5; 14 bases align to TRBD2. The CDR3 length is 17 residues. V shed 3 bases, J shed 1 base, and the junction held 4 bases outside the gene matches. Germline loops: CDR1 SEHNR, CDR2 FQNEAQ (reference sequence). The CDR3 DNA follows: TGTGCCAGCAGCTTCTCCGGGACTAGCGGGGGCCAAGAGACCCAGTACTTC. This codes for CASSFSGTSGGQETQYF.

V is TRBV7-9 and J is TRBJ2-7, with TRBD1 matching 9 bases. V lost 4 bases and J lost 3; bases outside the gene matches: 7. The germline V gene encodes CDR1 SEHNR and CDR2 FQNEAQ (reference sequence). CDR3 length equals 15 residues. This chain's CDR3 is CASSSGMTGGYEQYF. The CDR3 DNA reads TGTGCCAGCAGCTCGGGAATGACAGGGGGCTACGAGCAGTACTTC.

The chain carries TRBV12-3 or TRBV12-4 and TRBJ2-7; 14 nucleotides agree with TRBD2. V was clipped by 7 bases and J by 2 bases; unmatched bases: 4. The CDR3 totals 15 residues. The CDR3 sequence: CASIGTSGGAYEQYF. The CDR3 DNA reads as TGTGCCAGCATCGGGACTAGCGGGGGAGCCTACGAGCAGTACTTC.

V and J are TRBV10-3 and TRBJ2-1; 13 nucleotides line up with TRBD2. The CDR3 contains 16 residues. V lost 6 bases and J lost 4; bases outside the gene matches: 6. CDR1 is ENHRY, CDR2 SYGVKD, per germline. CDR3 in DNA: TGTGCCATCAGCCCCATGGGACTAGCGGGGTACAATGAGCAGTTCTTC. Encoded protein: CAISPMGLAGYNEQFF.

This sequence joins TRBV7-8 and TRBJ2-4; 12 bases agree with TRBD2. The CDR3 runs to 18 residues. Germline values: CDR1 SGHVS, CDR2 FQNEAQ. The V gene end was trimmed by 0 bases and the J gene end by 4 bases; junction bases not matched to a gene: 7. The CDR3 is CASSLARLAGGKKNIQYF. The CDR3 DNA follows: TGTGCCAGCAGCTTAGCGCGGCTAGCGGGGGGGAAAAAAAACATTCAGTACTTC.

The CDR3 spells CASSPGQPSSYEQYF. In DNA, the CDR3 is TGCGCCAGCAGCCCGGGACAGCCCTCCTCCTACGAGCAGTACTTC. The chain links TRBV5-1 to TRBJ2-7; 7 positions agree with TRBD1. V lost 4 bases and J lost 0; bases outside the gene matches: 7. Germline V gene sequence: CDR1 SGHRS, CDR2 YFSETQ. The CDR3 spans 15 residues.

In nucleotides, the CDR3 is TGTGCCAGCAGCTTAGCGCAGGGTTCAGATACGCAGTATTTT. Translation gives CASSLAQGSDTQYF. The rearrangement uses TRBV7-9 and TRBJ2-3, with TRBD1 as a possible D gene (5 bases). CDR1 SEHNR and CDR2 FQNEAQ come from the germline V gene (reference sequence). Trimming took 0 bases from V and 4 from J, leaving 8 bases between them. This CDR3 has 14 residues.

CDR3 loop: CSVEVPSQGGNTEAFF. The CDR3 DNA is TGCAGCGTTGAAGTTCCCTCACAGGGGGGGAACACTGAAGCTTTCTTT. This rearrangement joins TRBV29-1 to TRBJ1-1; 8 bases fit TRBD1. This CDR3 has 16 amino acids. The trim removed 1 base at V and 1 base at J, leaving 8 bases unmatched. Germline CDR1 SQVTM, CDR2 ANQGSEA.

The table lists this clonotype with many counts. The DNA of the CDR3 is TGTGCCAGCAGTGGACAGGTTGGATACAATGAGCAGTTCTTC. Translating it yields CASSGQVGYNEQFF. The J gene is TRBJ2-1, the V gene TRBV6-1; D may be TRBD1 (6 bases). Germline values: CDR1 MNHNS, CDR2 SASEGT. Trimming stripped 4 bases from V and 4 bases from J, with 11 bases between. CDR3 length: 14 amino acids.

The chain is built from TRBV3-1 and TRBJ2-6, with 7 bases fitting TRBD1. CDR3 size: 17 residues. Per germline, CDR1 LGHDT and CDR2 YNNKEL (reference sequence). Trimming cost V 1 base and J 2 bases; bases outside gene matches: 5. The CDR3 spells CASSQVTGAPGANVLTF. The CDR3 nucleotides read TGTGCCAGCAGCCAAGTTACAGGGGCTCCTGGGGCCAACGTCCTGACTTTC.

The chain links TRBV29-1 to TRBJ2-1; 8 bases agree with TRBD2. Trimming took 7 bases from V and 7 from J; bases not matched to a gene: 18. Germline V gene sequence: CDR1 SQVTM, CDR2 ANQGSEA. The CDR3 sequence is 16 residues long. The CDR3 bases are TGCAGCGGATTGGGGGACCTCGGGAGGGCGCTTAATGAGCAGTTCTTC. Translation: CSGLGDLGRALNEQFF.

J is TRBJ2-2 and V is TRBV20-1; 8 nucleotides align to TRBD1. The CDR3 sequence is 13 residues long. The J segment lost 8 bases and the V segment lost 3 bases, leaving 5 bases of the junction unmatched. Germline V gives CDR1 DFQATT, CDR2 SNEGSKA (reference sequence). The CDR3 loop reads CSARGQDPGELFF. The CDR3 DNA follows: TGCAGTGCTAGGGGACAGGATCCAGGGGAGCTGTTTTTT.

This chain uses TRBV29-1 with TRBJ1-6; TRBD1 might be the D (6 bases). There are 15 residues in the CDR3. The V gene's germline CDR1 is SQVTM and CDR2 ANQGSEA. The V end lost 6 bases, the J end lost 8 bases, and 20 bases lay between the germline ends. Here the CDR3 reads CSVKDRGGAYSPLHF. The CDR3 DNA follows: TGCAGCGTCAAGGACCGTGGGGGGGCTTATTCACCCCTCCACTTT.

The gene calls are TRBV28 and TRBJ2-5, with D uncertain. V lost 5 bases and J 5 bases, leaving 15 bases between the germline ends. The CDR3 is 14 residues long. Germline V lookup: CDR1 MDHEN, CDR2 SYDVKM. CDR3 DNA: TGTGCCAGCAGTACTCGACCGGTTCGGGAGACCCAGTACTTC. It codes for CASSTRPVRETQYF.